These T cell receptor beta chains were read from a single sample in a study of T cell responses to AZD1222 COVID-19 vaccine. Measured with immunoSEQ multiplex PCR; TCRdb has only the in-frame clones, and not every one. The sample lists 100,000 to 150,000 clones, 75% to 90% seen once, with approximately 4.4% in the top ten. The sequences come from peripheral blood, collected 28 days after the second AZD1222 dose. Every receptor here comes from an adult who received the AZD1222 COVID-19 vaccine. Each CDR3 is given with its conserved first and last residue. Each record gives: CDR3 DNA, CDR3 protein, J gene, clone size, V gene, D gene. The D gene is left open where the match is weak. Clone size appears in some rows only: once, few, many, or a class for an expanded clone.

cdr3_nt: TGTGCCTGGAGTGCGGGGACCGATCAGCCCCAGCATTTT
cdr3_aa: CAWSAGTDQPQHF
j_call: TRBJ1-5
clone_size: .
v_call: TRBV30
d_call: .

cdr3_nt: TGCAGCACAGATCAGCCCCAGCATTTT
cdr3_aa: CSTDQPQHF
j_call: TRBJ1-5
clone_size: few
v_call: TRBV20-1
d_call: .

cdr3_nt: TGCGCCAGCAGCCCACAACCAGGACAGGTTCGCGAGCAGTACTTC
cdr3_aa: CASSPQPGQVREQYF
j_call: TRBJ2-7
clone_size: .
v_call: TRBV5-1
d_call: TRBD1

cdr3_nt: TGTGCCAGCAGTACTTTCGGAAAACTGTTTTTT
cdr3_aa: CASSTFGKLFF
j_call: TRBJ1-4
clone_size: .
v_call: TRBV28
d_call: .

cdr3_nt: TGTGCCAGCAGATCTCGGGACGGTCTGGGCGAGCAGTACTTC
cdr3_aa: CASRSRDGLGEQYF
j_call: TRBJ2-7
clone_size: .
v_call: TRBV7-2
d_call: .

cdr3_nt: TGTGCCAGCAGTAGGACAGATGGGGGATTTCAGCCCCAGCATTTT
cdr3_aa: CASSRTDGGFQPQHF
j_call: TRBJ1-5
clone_size: .
v_call: TRBV2
d_call: .

cdr3_nt: TGTGCCAGCAGCCCAACGACAGGGGCGGGGTTGAGCACCGGGGAGCTGTTTTTT
cdr3_aa: CASSPTTGAGLSTGELFF
j_call: TRBJ2-2
clone_size: .
v_call: TRBV7-3
d_call: TRBD1

cdr3_nt: TGCAGTGCTAGTAAGCGTTTGGGGTTAAGTGAGCAGTTCTTC
cdr3_aa: CSASKRLGLSEQFF
j_call: TRBJ2-1
clone_size: .
v_call: TRBV20-1
d_call: .

cdr3_nt: TGTGCCAGCAGTTCCCACCTGGGAGTCCCCGGGGAGCTGTTTTTT
cdr3_aa: CASSSHLGVPGELFF
j_call: TRBJ2-2
clone_size: .
v_call: TRBV28
d_call: .

cdr3_nt: TGTGCCAGCAGTAACCAGGACCGGACCCAGTACTTC
cdr3_aa: CASSNQDRTQYF
j_call: TRBJ2-5
clone_size: .
v_call: TRBV12-3/TRBV12-4
d_call: .

cdr3_nt: TGTGCCAGCAGTTTATCATCTAGAGTAGGAGCTTTCTTT
cdr3_aa: CASSLSSRVGAFF
j_call: TRBJ1-1
clone_size: .
v_call: TRBV28
d_call: .

cdr3_nt: TGCGCCAGCAGCTTGGCCTGGGACTCGAATTCACCCCTCCACTTT
cdr3_aa: CASSLAWDSNSPLHF
j_call: TRBJ1-6
clone_size: .
v_call: TRBV5-1
d_call: .

cdr3_nt: TGTGCCAGCAGCTTCACCAACTCCGAAGCTGAGACCCAGTACTTC
cdr3_aa: CASSFTNSEAETQYF
j_call: TRBJ2-5
clone_size: few
v_call: TRBV7-8
d_call: .

cdr3_nt: TGCGCCAGCAGCCCGGGACAGGGGTATAGTGGCTACACCTTC
cdr3_aa: CASSPGQGYSGYTF
j_call: TRBJ1-2
clone_size: .
v_call: TRBV5-1
d_call: TRBD1

cdr3_nt: TGTGCCAGCAGCTTAAGTGGCAGGGGGTTAAGGAGCAATCAGCCCCAGCATTTT
cdr3_aa: CASSLSGRGLRSNQPQHF
j_call: TRBJ1-5
clone_size: .
v_call: TRBV7-8
d_call: TRBD1

cdr3_nt: TGTGCCAGCACCCTCGGGACAGGGAATGAGCAGTTCTTC
cdr3_aa: CASTLGTGNEQFF
j_call: TRBJ2-1
clone_size: .
v_call: TRBV7-9
d_call: TRBD1

cdr3_nt: TGTGCCAGCAGCTTAACCAGGGGTAACTATGGCTACACCTTC
cdr3_aa: CASSLTRGNYGYTF
j_call: TRBJ1-2
clone_size: .
v_call: TRBV7-2
d_call: .

cdr3_nt: TGTGCCAGTATCTCACCGGGACACAACTATGGCTACACCTTC
cdr3_aa: CASISPGHNYGYTF
j_call: TRBJ1-2
clone_size: .
v_call: TRBV19
d_call: .

cdr3_nt: TGTGCCAGCAGCATTGACGGGGGGTCTTACAATGAGCAGTTCTTC
cdr3_aa: CASSIDGGSYNEQFF
j_call: TRBJ2-1
clone_size: .
v_call: TRBV7-8
d_call: TRBD2

cdr3_nt: TGCGCCAGCAGTCACCCGGGGTCTTTTTACGAGCAGTACTTC
cdr3_aa: CASSHPGSFYEQYF
j_call: TRBJ2-7
clone_size: .
v_call: TRBV23-1
d_call: .

cdr3_nt: TGTGCCACCACCCCGGGGGTGAACACTGAAGCTTTCTTT
cdr3_aa: CATTPGVNTEAFF
j_call: TRBJ1-1
clone_size: few
v_call: TRBV7-9
d_call: .

cdr3_nt: TGTGCCAGCACCAAACCCTCGAAATACGAGCAGTACTTC
cdr3_aa: CASTKPSKYEQYF
j_call: TRBJ2-7
clone_size: .
v_call: TRBV28
d_call: .

cdr3_nt: TGCGCCAGCAGCCAAGAACCAGGTGCAACTAATGAAAAACTGTTTTTT
cdr3_aa: CASSQEPGATNEKLFF
j_call: TRBJ1-4
clone_size: .
v_call: TRBV4-3
d_call: .

cdr3_nt: TGTGCCAGCAGTTCAGGGGGAGGATACGAGCAGTACTTC
cdr3_aa: CASSSGGGYEQYF
j_call: TRBJ2-7
clone_size: .
v_call: TRBV7-2
d_call: .

cdr3_nt: TGTGCCTGTATAACAGGGGGTGTTGGTGGCTACACCTTC
cdr3_aa: CACITGGVGGYTF
j_call: TRBJ1-2
clone_size: .
v_call: TRBV30
d_call: TRBD1

cdr3_nt: TGTGCCAGCAGCTTGCGGGGGGGTGGCGAGACCCAGTACTTC
cdr3_aa: CASSLRGGGETQYF
j_call: TRBJ2-5
clone_size: .
v_call: TRBV5-4
d_call: TRBD2

cdr3_nt: TGTGCCAGTACCCAGACAGGCGACAATCAGCCCCAGCATTTT
cdr3_aa: CASTQTGDNQPQHF
j_call: TRBJ1-5
clone_size: .
v_call: TRBV19
d_call: .

cdr3_nt: TGCGCCAGCAGTGGGGTTCCTAGCAGTGCTCTCTACTTC
cdr3_aa: CASSGVPSSALYF
j_call: TRBJ2-7
clone_size: .
v_call: TRBV10-1
d_call: .

cdr3_nt: TGTGCCAGTAGTGCGCTGACAGGGGGTGGTGAAGCTTTCTTT
cdr3_aa: CASSALTGGGEAFF
j_call: TRBJ1-1
clone_size: .
v_call: TRBV19
d_call: TRBD1

cdr3_nt: TGTGCCAGCAGCTACCCACAGGCCTACGAGCAGTACTTC
cdr3_aa: CASSYPQAYEQYF
j_call: TRBJ2-7
clone_size: few
v_call: TRBV5-5
d_call: .

cdr3_nt: TGTGCCAGCAGTTTTCTCACGGGAGGCTACACCTTC
cdr3_aa: CASSFLTGGYTF
j_call: TRBJ1-2
clone_size: .
v_call: TRBV28
d_call: .